This T cell receptor beta chain was captured in a study of beta chain features in type 1 diabetes. Markers CD45RO/CCR7/CD25/CD127/CD95/CD27 served to sort CD4+ naive, central memory, regulatory and stem cell-like memory cells. This clone has only a few counts. Its antigen is not identified. Study results and limitations: Although PCR might favor shorter templates, it would do so equally in patients and controls. TCRB CDR3 length was moderately but significantly reduced in all four CD4+ subsets of Type 1 diabetes patients. VDJ junctions from type 1 diabetes patients carried fewer insertions and larger deletions.

V shed 2 bases and J shed 4 bases, with 7 bases lying between them. The CDR3 runs 13 residues. Looked up from germline, CDR1 is SGDLS and CDR2 is YYNGEE. Expressed TCRB transcripts got sequenced, as all isolated RNA was reverse transcribed. This table comes from immunoSEQ multiplex PCR, and its TCRdb copy is limited to in-frame clones, with some not included. The sample has 680,000 or so clones, roughly 13% seen once; the top ten hold approximately 0.021%. Sequenced material: naive CD4+ T cells from blood. The gene calls are TRBV9 and TRBJ2-1, with no clear D. The clonotype originates from a man younger than 35 with type 1 diabetes. DNA for the CDR3: TGTGCCAGCAGCGTGCCCCCTTACAATGAGCAGTTCTTC. This sequence encodes CASSVPPYNEQFF.